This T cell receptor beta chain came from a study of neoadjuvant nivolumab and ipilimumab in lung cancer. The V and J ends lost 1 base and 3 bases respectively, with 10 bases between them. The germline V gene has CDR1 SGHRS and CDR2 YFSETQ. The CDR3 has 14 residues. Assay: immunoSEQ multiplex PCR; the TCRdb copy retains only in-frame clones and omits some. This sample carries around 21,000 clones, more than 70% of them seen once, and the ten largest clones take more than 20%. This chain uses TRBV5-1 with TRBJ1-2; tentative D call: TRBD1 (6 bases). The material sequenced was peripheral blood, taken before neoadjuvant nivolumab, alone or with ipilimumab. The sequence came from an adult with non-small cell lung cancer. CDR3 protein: CASSLRGGHYGYTF. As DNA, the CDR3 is TGCGCCAGCAGCTTGAGAGGGGGACACTATGGCTACACCTTC. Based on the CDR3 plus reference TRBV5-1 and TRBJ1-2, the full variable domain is KAGVTQTPRYLIKTRGQQVTLSCSPISGHRSVSWYQQTPGQGLQFLFEYFSETQRNKGNFPGRFSGRQFSNSRSEMNVSTLELGDSALYLCASSLRGGHYGYTFGSGTRLTVV.